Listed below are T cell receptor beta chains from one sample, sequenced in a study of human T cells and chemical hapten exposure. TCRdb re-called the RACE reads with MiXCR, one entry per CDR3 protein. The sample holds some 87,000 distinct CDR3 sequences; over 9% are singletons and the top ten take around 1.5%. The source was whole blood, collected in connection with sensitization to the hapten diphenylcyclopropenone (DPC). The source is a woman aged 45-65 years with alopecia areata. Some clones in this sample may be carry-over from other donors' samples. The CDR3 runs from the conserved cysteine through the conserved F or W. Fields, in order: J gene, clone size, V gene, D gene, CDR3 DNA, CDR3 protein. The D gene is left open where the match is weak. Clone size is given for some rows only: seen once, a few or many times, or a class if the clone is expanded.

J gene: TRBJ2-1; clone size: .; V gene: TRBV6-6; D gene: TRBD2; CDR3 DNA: TGTGCCAGCATACCTGGCGGGAGGGCCATGAGTGAGCAGTTCTTC; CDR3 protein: CASIPGGRAMSEQFF
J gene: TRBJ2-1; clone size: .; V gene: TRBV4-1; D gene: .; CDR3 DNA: TGCGCCAGCAGCCAAGACTGGGTGAGCTACAATGAGCAGTTCTTC; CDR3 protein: CASSQDWVSYNEQFF
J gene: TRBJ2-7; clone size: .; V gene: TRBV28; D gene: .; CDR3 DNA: TGTGCCAGCAGTTTACCGGTTACATACGAGCAGTACTTC; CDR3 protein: CASSLPVTYEQYF
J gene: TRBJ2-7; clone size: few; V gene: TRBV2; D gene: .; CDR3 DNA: TGTGCCAGCAGTGAGGGGTCAAACTGGTACGAGCAGTACTTC; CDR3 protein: CASSEGSNWYEQYF
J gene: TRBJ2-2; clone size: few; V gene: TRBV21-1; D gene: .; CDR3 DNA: TGTGCCAGCAGCTCCGAAGGGACAGGGGAGCTGTTTTTT; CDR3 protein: CASSSEGTGELFF
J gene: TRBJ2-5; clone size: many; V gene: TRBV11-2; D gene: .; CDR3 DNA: TGTGCCAGCAGGCCACAGGGTCGGGAGACCCAGTACTTC; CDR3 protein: CASRPQGRETQYF
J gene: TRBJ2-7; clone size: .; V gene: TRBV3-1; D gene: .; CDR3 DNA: TGTGCCAGCAGCCTACCGGGAGTGGTGAACGAGCAGTACTTC; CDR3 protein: CASSLPGVVNEQYF
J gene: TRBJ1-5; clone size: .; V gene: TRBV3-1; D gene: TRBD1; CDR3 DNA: TGTGCCAGCAGCCAAGGACAGGGATGGAATCAGCCCCAGCATTTT; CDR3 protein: CASSQGQGWNQPQHF
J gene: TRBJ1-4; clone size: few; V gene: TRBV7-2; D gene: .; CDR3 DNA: TGTGCCAGCAGTGACATCGCCAGGTTTGAAAAACTGTTTTTT; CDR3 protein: CASSDIARFEKLFF
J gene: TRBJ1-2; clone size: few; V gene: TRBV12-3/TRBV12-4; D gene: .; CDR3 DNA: TGTGCCAGCAGTTTTACTTCGCCTGGGAATGGCTACACCTTC; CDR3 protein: CASSFTSPGNGYTF
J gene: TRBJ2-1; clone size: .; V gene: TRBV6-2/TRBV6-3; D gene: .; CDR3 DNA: TGTGCCAGCAGTTGGCTATCCAATGAGCAGTTCTTC; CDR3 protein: CASSWLSNEQFF
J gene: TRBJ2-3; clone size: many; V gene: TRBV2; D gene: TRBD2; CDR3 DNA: TGTGCCAGCAGTGGGGCTAGCGGGAGGCCCACAGATACGCAGTATTTT; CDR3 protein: CASSGASGRPTDTQYF
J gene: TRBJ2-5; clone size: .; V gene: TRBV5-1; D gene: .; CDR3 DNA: TGCGCCAGCAGCTTGGACGGACTCCTAGGAGAGACCCAGTACTTC; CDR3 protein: CASSLDGLLGETQYF
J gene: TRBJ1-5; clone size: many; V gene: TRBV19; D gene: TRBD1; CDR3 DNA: TGTGCCAGTAGCTGGGACAGGGGCCTAGTTAGCAATCAGCCCCAGCATTTT; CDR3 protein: CASSWDRGLVSNQPQHF
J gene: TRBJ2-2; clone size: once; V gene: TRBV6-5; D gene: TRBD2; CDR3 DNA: TGTGCCAGCAGTTACCTTACTAGCGGCACCGGGGAGCTGTTTTTT; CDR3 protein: CASSYLTSGTGELFF
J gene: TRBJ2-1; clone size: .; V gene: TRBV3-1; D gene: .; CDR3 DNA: TGTGCCAGCAGCCGCTCGAGGTTAGGGACTGCCTCCTACAATGAGCAGTTCTTC; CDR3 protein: CASSRSRLGTASYNEQFF
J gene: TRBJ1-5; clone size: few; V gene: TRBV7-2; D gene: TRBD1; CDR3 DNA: TGTGCCAGCAGCTGGACCCAGGGGGCGAGACAGCCCCAGCATTTT; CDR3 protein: CASSWTQGARQPQHF
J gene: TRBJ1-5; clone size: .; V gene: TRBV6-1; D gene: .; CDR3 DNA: TGTGCCAGCAGGGTCACTAGCAATCAGCCCCAGCATTTT; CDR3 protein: CASRVTSNQPQHF
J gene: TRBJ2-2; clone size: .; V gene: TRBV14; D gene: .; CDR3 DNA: TGTGCCAGCAGCCAGATAAGCACCGGGGAGCTGTTTTTT; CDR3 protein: CASSQISTGELFF
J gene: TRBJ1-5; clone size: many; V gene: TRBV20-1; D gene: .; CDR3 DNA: TGCAGTGCTAGAGATCGCCAGCAATATAGCAATCAGCCCCAGCATTTT; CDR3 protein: CSARDRQQYSNQPQHF
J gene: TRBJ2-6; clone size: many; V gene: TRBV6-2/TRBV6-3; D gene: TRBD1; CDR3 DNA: TGTGCCAGCAGTTACTCGACCAGGGGGCCCATTGGGGCCAACGTCCTGACTTTC; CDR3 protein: CASSYSTRGPIGANVLTF
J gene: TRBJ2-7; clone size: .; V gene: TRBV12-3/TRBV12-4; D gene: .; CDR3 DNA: TGTGCCAGCAGTTTCATTGCGGGACAGCGATACGAGCAGTACTTC; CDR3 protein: CASSFIAGQRYEQYF
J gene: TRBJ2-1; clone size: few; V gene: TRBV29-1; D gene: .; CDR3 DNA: TGCAGCGTTGAGTTGGGGGGGCTTGAGCAGTTCTTC; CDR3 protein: CSVELGGLEQFF
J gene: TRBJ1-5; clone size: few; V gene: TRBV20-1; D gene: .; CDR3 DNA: TGCAGTGCTAGAGATGGTGGGCAGGCAGTTTTGGGCAATCAGCCCCAGCATTTT; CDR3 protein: CSARDGGQAVLGNQPQHF
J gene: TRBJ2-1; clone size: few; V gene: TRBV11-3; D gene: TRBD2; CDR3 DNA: TGTGCCAGCAGCTTGGGACAGGGATTAGCGGGAGGGCCAGTTGCTGAGCAGTTCTTC; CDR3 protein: CASSLGQGLAGGPVAEQFF
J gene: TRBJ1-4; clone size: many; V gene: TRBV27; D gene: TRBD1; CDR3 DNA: TGTGCCAGCAGTTGGACCGGGACAGAGCCTGAAAAACTGTTTTTT; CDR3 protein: CASSWTGTEPEKLFF
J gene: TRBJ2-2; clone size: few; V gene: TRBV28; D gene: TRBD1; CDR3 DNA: TGTGCCAGCAGTTCCTTAAAGGGGGCCACCGGGGAGCTGTTTTTT; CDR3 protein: CASSSLKGATGELFF
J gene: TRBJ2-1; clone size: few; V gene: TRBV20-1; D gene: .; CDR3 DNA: TGCAGTGCTAGTTCAGCTATCCCCTCCTACAATGAGCAGTTCTTC; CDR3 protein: CSASSAIPSYNEQFF
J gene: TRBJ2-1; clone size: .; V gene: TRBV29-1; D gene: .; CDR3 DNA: TGCAGCGTTGACGGCTGGGGCCCCGGAGGGGGGAAAGGAAATGAGCAGTTCTTC; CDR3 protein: CSVDGWGPGGGKGNEQFF
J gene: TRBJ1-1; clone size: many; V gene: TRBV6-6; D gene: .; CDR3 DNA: TGTGCCAGCAGTTACTCGGGGTCGATCACTGAAGCTTTCTTT; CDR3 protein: CASSYSGSITEAFF
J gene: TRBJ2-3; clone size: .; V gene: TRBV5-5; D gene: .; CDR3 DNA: TGTGCCAGCAGCTGGGGGGCCGGAGGGAGGACAGATACGCAGTATTTT; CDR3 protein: CASSWGAGGRTDTQYF
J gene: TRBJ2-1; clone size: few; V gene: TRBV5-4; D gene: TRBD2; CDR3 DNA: TGTGCCAGCAACCCCCGCGGGGGAACCTACAATGAGCAGTTCTTC; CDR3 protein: CASNPRGGTYNEQFF
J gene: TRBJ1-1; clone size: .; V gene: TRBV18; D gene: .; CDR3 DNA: TGTGCCAGCTCACCCCGGGACGGATCCTGGGGGACTGAAGCTTTCTTT; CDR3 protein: CASSPRDGSWGTEAFF
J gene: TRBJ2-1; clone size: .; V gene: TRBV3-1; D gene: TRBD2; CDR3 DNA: TGTGCCAGCAGCCAAAGGGGTAGCGGGTCAAATGAGCAGTTCTTC; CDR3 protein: CASSQRGSGSNEQFF
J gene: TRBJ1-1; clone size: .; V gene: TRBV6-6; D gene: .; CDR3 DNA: TGTGCCAGCAGTTCCCCCAGGGAGGTGGCTTTCTTT; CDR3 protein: CASSSPREVAFF
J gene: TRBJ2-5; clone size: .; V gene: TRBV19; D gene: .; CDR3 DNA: TGTGCCAGTAGTTTGGGGGTACCAGAGACCCAGTACTTC; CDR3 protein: CASSLGVPETQYF
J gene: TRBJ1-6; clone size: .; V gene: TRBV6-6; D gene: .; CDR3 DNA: TGTGCCAGCAGTCGGGGGCAGAGCTCCTATAATTCACCCCTCCACTTT; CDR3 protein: CASSRGQSSYNSPLHF
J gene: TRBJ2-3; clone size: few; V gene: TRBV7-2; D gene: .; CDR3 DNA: TGTGCCAGCACCGGACAGTCCACAGATACGCAGTATTTT; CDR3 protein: CASTGQSTDTQYF
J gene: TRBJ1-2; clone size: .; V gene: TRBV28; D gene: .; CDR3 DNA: TGTGCCAGCAGCCCCCTTAACTATGGCTACACCTTC; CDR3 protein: CASSPLNYGYTF
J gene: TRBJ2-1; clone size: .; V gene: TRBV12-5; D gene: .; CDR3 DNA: TGTGCTAGTGGTCTTGCGTTGGCGGCTATCGGCGAGCAGTTCTTC; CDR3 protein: CASGLALAAIGEQFF
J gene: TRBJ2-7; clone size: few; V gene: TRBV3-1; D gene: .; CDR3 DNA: TGTGCCAGCAGCCAAGGTAAAGCGTTCGAGCAGTACTTC; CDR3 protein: CASSQGKAFEQYF